One and the same sample provided the 13 T cell receptor beta chains below, sequenced in a study of HIV-infected children after antiretroviral therapy interruption. Treatment specified: PENTA 11 planned treatment interruption arm or continuous ART arm. The TCR library was built from RNA with a 3' RACE protocol and unique molecular identifiers. Using its own MiXCR run on the 3' RACE reads, TCRdb lists one record per CDR3 protein. The repertoire includes more than 75,000 distinct CDR3 sequences, 5.5% to 8.5% of them detected once, and 0.9% to 1.3% sits in the top ten. The sample here was CD45RA+ CD4+ T cells from PBMCs, pooled from several time points, taken from a donor given antiretroviral therapy, either interrupted or continuous. Noted subset: naive CD4+ CD45RA+ CD45RO- T cells. These receptors came from a pool of human donors with HIV.

This clonotype was counted at least ten times. The genes are TRBV6-2 or TRBV6-3 and TRBJ1-6; 12 bases match TRBD1. The CDR3 runs 17 residues. From germline, CDR1 is MNHEY and CDR2 SVGEGT. After removal of 6 bases from V and 5 bases from J, the junction contained 8 bases not matched to a gene. The CDR3 loop reads CASRASGTGGNNSPLHF. CDR3 DNA sequence: TGTGCCAGCAGAGCCTCCGGGACAGGGGGCAATAATTCACCCCTCCACTTT.

This clonotype was picked up a small number of times. The chain uses TRBV19 and TRBJ1-1, with 7 bases aligning to TRBD1. The CDR3 has 14 amino acids. CDR1 is LNHDA and CDR2 is SQIVND in the germline V gene (reference sequence). V lost 3 bases to trimming and J lost 3 bases; unmatched junction nucleotides: 4. In nucleotides, the CDR3 is TGTGCCAGTAGTATCTTTCAGGGGGACACTGAAGCTTTCTTT. This encodes CASSIFQGDTEAFF.

The chain has TRBV20-1 and TRBJ1-1, with TRBD1 matching over 7 bases. Losses at the gene ends were 3 bases for V and 0 bases for J; bases not matched to a gene: 4. The germline CDR1 and CDR2 sequences are DFQATT and SNEGSKA (reference sequence). This CDR3 comprises 14 residues. This CDR3 is CSARGGTVNTEAFF. In nucleotides, the CDR3 is TGCAGTGCTAGGGGGGGGACAGTGAACACTGAAGCTTTCTTT.

This clonotype was recorded many times. The J gene is TRBJ2-7, the V gene TRBV30; D is uncertain. The CDR3 length is 12 residues. The ends were cut back, 2 bases at V and 3 bases at J, with 8 bases in the middle. From germline, CDR1 is GTSNPN and CDR2 SVGIG (reference sequence). DNA of the CDR3: TGTGCCTGGAGTATAGGCGGCTACGAGCAGTACTTC. This translates into CAWSIGGYEQYF. Based on the CDR3 plus reference TRBV30 and TRBJ2-7, the full variable domain is SQTIHQWPATLVQPVGSPLSLECTVEGTSNPNLYWYRQAAGRGLQLLFYSVGIGQISSEVPQNLSASRPQDRQFILSSKKLLLSDSGFYLCAWSIGGYEQYFGPGTRLTVT.

This clonotype has at least ten counts. V is TRBV6-8 and J is TRBJ1-1, with D maybe TRBD1 (6 bases). V gave up 2 bases and J gave up 3 bases, with 13 bases separating them. This CDR3 spans 15 amino acids. Per the germline V gene, CDR1 is MNHGY and CDR2 is SAAAGT. The CDR3 sequence is CASSYKGVKHTEAFF. CDR3 nucleotides: TGTGCCAGCAGTTACAAGGGGGTGAAACACACTGAAGCTTTCTTT.

The chain has TRBV12-3 or TRBV12-4 and TRBJ1-4, with D possibly matching TRBD1 (6 bases). The CDR3 covers 16 residues. Trimming shortened V by 4 bases and J by 2 bases, and 14 bases separated the two germline ends. This chain's CDR3 is CASSYDGGATNEKLFF. CDR3 bases: TGTGCCAGCAGTTACGACGGGGGCGCGACTAATGAAAAACTGTTTTTT.

The table lists this clonotype with many counts. The chain has TRBV5-6 and TRBJ2-1; D may match TRBD1 or TRBD2 (5 bases each). Trimming cost V 3 bases and J 6 bases, with 7 bases left between them. Germline CDR1 SGHDT, CDR2 YYEEEE. The CDR3 contains 12 residues. CDR3 protein: CASSWGSNEQFF. For the CDR3, the DNA is TGTGCCAGCAGCTGGGGGTCCAATGAGCAGTTCTTC.

This clonotype was detected ten times or more. The chain is built from TRBV2 and TRBJ2-7; D is perhaps TRBD1 (5 bases). Between the trimmed V and J ends, which lost 8 bases and 0 bases, there was a span of 17 bases. CDR1 and CDR2 from the germline V gene are SNHLY and FYNNEI. The CDR3 is made up of 15 amino acids. DNA of the CDR3: TGTGCCAGCCCGAAATATCCAGGGCGCTCCTACGAGCAGTACTTC. Residues: CASPKYPGRSYEQYF.

This clonotype has at least ten counts. The chain is built from TRBV5-1 and TRBJ2-3; D uncertain. Germline lookup yields CDR1 SGHRS and CDR2 YFSETQ. The CDR3 has 14 amino acids. V gave up 7 bases and J gave up 0 bases, with 12 bases separating them. CDR3 in DNA: TGCGCCAGCGGAGAAACACCGAGCACAGATACGCAGTATTTT. This codes for CASGETPSTDTQYF.

This clonotype was counted many times. The chain recombines TRBV6-4 with TRBJ2-5; 11 nucleotides agree with TRBD2. The CDR3 contains 15 residues. The V segment lost 0 bases and the J segment 11 bases; nucleotides outside the gene matches: 8. Germline V gives CDR1 MRHNA, CDR2 SNTAGT. CDR3 protein: CASSDSTSGAFPQYF. The DNA of the CDR3 is TGTGCCAGCAGTGACTCGACTAGCGGGGCCTTCCCGCAGTACTTC.

This clonotype occurred many times. The chain uses TRBV5-6 and TRBJ1-2, with 7 bases identical to TRBD1. This CDR3 is 13 amino acids long. V shed 1 base and J 10 bases; nucleotides not matched to a gene: 7. Germline CDR1 is SGHDT and CDR2 is YYEEEE. CDR3 sequence (DNA): TGTGCCAGCAGCTTGAACAGGGGAATCGACTACACCTTC. It specifies CASSLNRGIDYTF.

In its sample, this clonotype was seen many times. The chain is built from TRBV28 and TRBJ2-3, with a tentative D call TRBD1 (5 bases). V gave up 11 bases and J gave up 3 bases, with 12 bases separating them. Germline-derived CDR1 and CDR2 are MDHEN and SYDVKM. The CDR3 spans 12 residues. The chain's CDR3 is CAAEGVTDTQYF. CDR3 sequence (DNA): TGTGCCGCCGAAGGGGTTACAGATACGCAGTATTTT.

At least ten counts were recorded for this clonotype. The rearrangement joins TRBV12-3 or TRBV12-4 to TRBJ2-1, with no clear D. The CDR3 consists of 12 residues. V was pared by 6 bases and J by 9 bases, with 12 bases between. CDR3 amino acids: CASRYEYGEQFF. Here the CDR3 DNA reads TGTGCCAGCAGGTACGAGTACGGTGAGCAGTTCTTC.